This TCR beta chain was captured by sequencing in a study of T-cell reconstitution after alpha-beta-depleted transplantation in children. During its preparation, the TCRbeta library received unique molecular identifiers. TCRdb analysed the PCR reads with MiXCR anew, one entry per CDR3 protein. The sample lists 210,000 or so distinct CDR3 sequences, 9.5% to 13% occurring once. The length of the CDR3 is 13 residues. V lost 4 bases, J lost 3 bases, and 0 bases stayed unmatched. CDR1 and CDR2 from the germline V gene are MNHNY and SVGAGI (reference sequence). Findings and caveats of the study: As was reported, about two months after transplant, alpha-beta T cells came from several hundred expanded graft clones. Some patients showed high day-60 TCRbeta diversity, which derived from surviving recipient T cells and thymic progenitors.

This clonotype was observed at least ten times. Its antigen is still unknown. The chain carries TRBV6-6 and TRBJ1-1; 9 bases fit TRBD1. Source: PBMCs, taken before TCRalphabeta/CD19-depleted stem cell transplant. This receptor was identified in a child under three years old with acute myeloid leukemia, due to receive a stem cell transplant. DNA for the CDR3: TGTGCCAGCAGTTGGACAGGGGACACTGAAGCTTTCTTT. This translates into CASSWTGDTEAFF.